This is a list of T cell receptor beta chains from one sample in a study of shared clonotypes between healthy human individuals. Assay used: immunoSEQ multiplex PCR; TCRdb lists only in-frame clones, some missing. Found here are 2,500,000 or so clones, roughly 93% of them singletons; the top ten hold around 0.37%. Sequenced sample: naive CD4+ T cells from PBMCs. The receptor set was obtained from a man younger than 30 in good health. Some clones in this sample may be carry-over from other donors' samples. CDR3s include the opening cysteine and the closing phenylalanine or tryptophan. Each record gives: D gene, V gene, clone size, J gene, CDR3 length, CDR3 DNA, CDR3 protein. The D gene is left open where the match is weak. Clone size is stated in some rows and not others, as once, few, many or a class when expanded.

>NA|TRBV19|NA|TRBJ1-1|13
TGTGCCAGTAGTGGCCCGGGACTCACTGAAGCTTTCTTT
CASSGPGLTEAFF
>NA|TRBV25-1|NA|TRBJ2-1|15
TGTGCCAGCAGTGAAGCCGGACGGATTTACAATGAGCAGTTCTTC
CASSEAGRIYNEQFF
>NA|TRBV19|NA|TRBJ2-2|15
TGTGCCAGTAGTATGGGCAGGCGGAACACCGGGGAGCTGTTTTTT
CASSMGRRNTGELFF
>NA|TRBV10-3|NA|TRBJ1-5|13
TGTGCCATCAGTGAAGTAGACAATCAGCCCCAGCATTTT
CAISEVDNQPQHF
>NA|TRBV5-1|NA|TRBJ1-5|14
TGCGCCAGCAGCTTGGGTTCTCCCAATCAGCCCCAGCATTTT
CASSLGSPNQPQHF
>NA|TRBV5-1|NA|TRBJ1-4|15
TGCGCCAGCAGCTTCGGGGCCACCGCTAATGAAAAACTGTTTTTT
CASSFGATANEKLFF
>NA|TRBV7-6|NA|TRBJ1-3|14
TGTGCCAGCACCCCCAGGGATTCTGGAAACACCATATATTTT
CASTPRDSGNTIYF
>NA|TRBV5-1|NA|TRBJ2-3|14
TGCGCCAGCAGCTTATCGATCGGTGCAGATACGCAGTATTTT
CASSLSIGADTQYF
>TRBD2|TRBV11-2|once|TRBJ2-3|16
TGTGCCAGCAGCTCAGACCTAGCGGGCTCCCGAGATACGCAGTATTTT
CASSSDLAGSRDTQYF
>TRBD2|TRBV7-2|NA|TRBJ2-3|17
TGTGCCAGCAGCTTACAGGCTAGCGGGAGTGGGGCAGATACGCAGTATTTT
CASSLQASGSGADTQYF
>NA|TRBV7-2|few|TRBJ1-3|16
TGTGCCAGCAGCCCCGACAGGTCCTACTCTGGAAACACCATATATTTT
CASSPDRSYSGNTIYF
>TRBD1|TRBV12-5|NA|TRBJ2-3|15
TGTGCTAGTGGTTTGGGTCCGACAGGGGCAGATACGCAGTATTTT
CASGLGPTGADTQYF
>NA|TRBV5-1|NA|TRBJ2-3|16
TGCGCCAGCAGCTCCGGGCTAGCTGCTAGCACAGATACGCAGTATTTT
CASSSGLAASTDTQYF
>NA|TRBV6-1|once|TRBJ1-1|12
TGTGCCAGCAGCTACCCCGCTTTTGGGGCTTTCTTT
CASSYPAFGAFF